This TCR beta chain came from a study of CD8 T cells in ankylosing spondylitis. This clonotype was seen only a few times. The antigen is unknown. Whole-study findings and limits: According to the report, clones linked to the disease were significantly enriched in matched synovial fluid samples taken from ankylosing spondylitis patients. In reactive arthritis synovial fluid and blood, some motif variants had been reported before.

TCRdb called the 5' RACE reads again in MiXCR, with one record for every CDR3 protein. Here the sample spans roughly 38,000 distinct CDR3 sequences, 10% being singletons. This sequence originates from a male donor with ankylosing spondylitis or in good health (not recorded which). The sample consisted of blood, either unsorted or a sorted T cell fraction (not recorded which).

CDR3 region: CASSLNVGRGDSPLHF. The DNA of the CDR3 is TGTGCCAGCAGCTTAAATGTTGGCAGGGGTGACTCACCCCTCCACTTT. The rearrangement uses TRBV7-2 and TRBJ1-6, with a possible D match to TRBD1 (6 bases). The CDR3 length is 16 residues. Per the germline V gene, CDR1 is SGHTA and CDR2 is FQGNSA. V lost 2 bases, J lost 10 bases, and 18 bases lay in between.